Listed here is a single T cell receptor beta chain. Its antigen is unknown. The input lacks base qualities; no much larger clone sits a single base away. Peripheral blood CD8+ and CD4+ T cells from healthy donors, Susac syndrome patients and multiple sclerosis patients were profiled by high-throughput TCR beta sequencing. The Susac syndrome patients fulfilled recently defined diagnostic criteria for definite or probable disease. CD8+ TEMRA cells were enriched by FACS, while bulk CD8+ and CD4+ T cells were purified by magnetic negative isolation. Blood was drawn into EDTA tubes, processed within 24 hours, and PBMCs were isolated by density gradient centrifugation. PBMCs destined for TCR sequencing were cryopreserved in liquid nitrogen and later thawed in a 37 °C water bath. The sorted or isolated CD4+, CD8+ and CD8+ TEMRA cells reached a purity of at least 90%. These data belong to a study of CD8 T cells in Susac syndrome (dated 2019 in TCRdb). With respect to the entire study: Of the Susac syndrome patients who were sequenced, fewer than 10 were in clinical remission while roughly six had clinically active disease. Repertoire sequencing was used to test whether CD8+ T cell activation and differentiation in Susac syndrome was antigen driven. CD8+ T cell repertoire clonality was compared between about a dozen healthy donors, approximately 14 Susac syndrome patients and 15 multiple sclerosis patients. Susac syndrome patients were therapy-naive, on corticosteroids (some also receiving IVIg), or on IVIg alone at blood withdrawal.

RNA was extracted using the RNeasy kit, and about 0.45 to 1 ug of the RNA was reverse transcribed with random hexamers. The immunoSEQ multiplex PCR assay, covering 54 Vbeta and 13 Jbeta segments, was used to amplify TCR beta CDR3 regions. PCR amplification bias was corrected by using a synthetic template baseline for primer optimization and computational correction. The authors' pipeline ran thus. Reads were annotated to V, D and J genes according to IMGT and were analyzed with immunoSEQ Analyzer, with only productive sequences retained. Clonality was calculated as one minus the Shannon entropy normalized by log2 of the number of productive unique sequences. For each patient and control, public and private clones were evaluated among the 100 most prevalent clones. A clone was defined as Susac-specific if it was absent from the healthy and MS cohorts, from around 960 published viral clones and from other ImmuneACCESS disease sequences. The public sequencing data were trimmed at Q25 with fastp and processed into clonotypes with MiXCR by TCRdb, which kept only in-frame beta chains. Each entry is one CDR3 protein sequence, shown with its most common DNA and genes. These V and J calls derive from TCRdb rather than the authors' analysis. The sample data list about 82,000 distinct CDR3 sequences, and about 95% of these were observed just once. The ten largest make up about 0.68% of the sample.

Broad study findings and their caveats: Around 15 and five Susac-specific public clones were found in the total CD8+ and CD8+ TEMRA repertoires, respectively. CD8+ repertoires in Susac syndrome showed clonal expansion, which was highest in CD8+ TEMRA cells and was greater in clinically active patients than in remitting patients. The number of individuals in the TCR sequencing and HLA analysis was acknowledged as relatively small.

The germline V gene (reference sequence) provides CDR1 DFQATT and CDR2 SNEGSKA. Trimming at the junction amounts to 5 bases on V and 5 bases on J, and the germline ends lie 12 bases apart. The cysteine opens and the phenylalanine closes a CDR3 of 13 amino acids. Of all the DNA, just the CDR3 is kept, 39 bases in frame from base 1. The rearrangement joined TRBV20-1 to TRBJ1-4; the D gene is perhaps TRBD1, on 6 matching bases. The source is a human donor with Susac syndrome. Sequencing input: CD8+ T cells from PBMCs. CDR3 region: CSAWTVENEKLFF. The DNA sequence is as follows: TGCAGTGCTTGGACAGTAGAGAATGAAAAACTGTTTTTT.